Presented here are 27 T cell receptor beta chains from one specimen sequenced in a study of memory CD4+ T cells and cytomegalovirus serostatus. The sort gate was single viable CD3+CD4+CD8-CD45RO+ cells for memory CD4+ T cells. Libraries were prepared by immunoSEQ multiplex PCR; TCRdb keeps only in-frame clonotypes and omits some of them. The sample consists of 55,000 or so clones, 65% to 85% of them appearing once. The sample comprised memory CD4+ T cells from blood. These receptors were obtained from an adult in good health and CMV-seropositive.

The rearrangement links TRBV5-6 to TRBJ2-3, with TRBD2 matching over 14 bases. The germline CDR1 and CDR2 sequences are SGHDT and YYEEEE. V was clipped by 4 bases and J by 9 bases; unmatched bases: 13. This CDR3 is built from 17 residues. The DNA of the CDR3 is TGTGCCAGCAGCAAAAGGACTAGCGGGAGGACCCCCCCAACGCAGTATTTT. It specifies CASSKRTSGRTPPTQYF. Full variable domain (outside the CDR3, taken from reference TRBV5-6 and TRBJ2-3): DAGVTQSPTHLIKTRGQQVTLRCSPKSGHDTVSWYQQALGQGPQFIFQYYEEEERQRGNFPDRFSGHQFPNYSSELNVNALLLGDSALYLCASSKRTSGRTPPTQYFGPGTRLTVL.

This chain uses TRBV7-7 with TRBJ2-5; D perhaps matches TRBD2 (6 bases). Germline V gene data show CDR1 as SSHAT and CDR2 as FNYEAQ (reference sequence). With 0 bases removed from V and 5 bases from J, the gap between germline ends came to 13 bases. CDR3 length: 15 residues. This CDR3 is CASSLAHAAGETQYF. The CDR3 coding sequence is TGTGCCAGCAGCTTAGCCCACGCCGCGGGGGAGACCCAGTACTTC.

The CDR3: CAWNTRTSGRNEQYF. CDR3 in DNA: TGTGCCTGGAATACCCGGACTAGCGGGAGAAACGAGCAGTACTTC. The gene calls are TRBV30 and TRBJ2-7; the match to TRBD2 covers 13 bases. Germline CDR1 is GTSNPN and CDR2 is SVGIG (reference sequence). The junction had 8 bases not matched to a gene; V was cut back by 4 bases and J by 5 bases. This CDR3 spans 15 amino acids.

Sample share makes this clone medium-sized (0.01 to 0.1%). The chain joins TRBV7-9 to TRBJ1-2; the D gene is possibly TRBD1 (5 bases). V was cut by 0 bases and J by 8 bases, with 16 bases left in between. Germline V gene data show CDR1 as SEHNR and CDR2 as FQNEAQ (reference sequence). The CDR3 has 15 residues. The CDR3 DNA sequence: TGTGCCAGCAGCTTAGCCGTCGGTGGGAGGGGAGGCTACACCTTC. Residues: CASSLAVGGRGGYTF.

The chain uses TRBV9 and TRBJ1-2, with D perhaps TRBD1 (6 bases). V was pared by 4 bases and J by 5 bases, with 15 bases between. Germline V CDR1 and CDR2: SGDLS, YYNGEE. This CDR3 is 14 amino acids long. The CDR3 loop reads CASSRGSQMYGYTF. CDR3 DNA: TGTGCCAGCAGCAGGGGGTCGCAGATGTATGGCTACACCTTC.

As regards this clone: Other DNA sequences in this sample translate to the same CDR3. V usage is TRBV19 and J usage is TRBJ2-7, with TRBD2 matching 9 bases. The CDR3 sequence is 15 residues long. V lost 3 bases and J lost 4; bases outside the gene matches: 7. Germline assignment: CDR1 LNHDA and CDR2 SQIVND (reference sequence). In DNA form, the CDR3 reads TGTGCCAGTAGTATCCAAGCGGGAGGACGTTACGAGCAGTACTTC. Protein product: CASSIQAGGRYEQYF.

This chain connects TRBV29-1 to TRBJ2-2; a possible D gene is TRBD2 (6 bases). The V and J ends lost 4 bases and 6 bases respectively, with 15 bases between them. The CDR3 spans 14 residues. Per the germline V gene, CDR1 is SQVTM and CDR2 is ANQGSEA. CDR3 nucleotides: TGCAGCGTTGCAAGACTAGAGCGTGCCGGGGAGCTGTTTTTT. Translating gives CSVARLERAGELFF.

On this clone itself: A read error may produce the germline difference seen at one junction end. The chain combines TRBV19 with TRBJ1-6, with a weak D call TRBD1 (5 bases). This CDR3 is 15 amino acids long. Germline V lookup: CDR1 LNHDA, CDR2 SQIVND (reference sequence). The CDR3 DNA is TGTGCCAGTAGTGCGCCGGGACCGCAACGTTCAACCCTCCACTTT. Translation gives CASSAPGPQRSTLHF.

The count of this clone is one. This chain uses TRBV12-5 with TRBJ1-4, with D unresolved. The CDR3 loop spans 14 amino acids. V was trimmed by 1 base and J by 8 bases, leaving 11 bases between them. Germline V lookup: CDR1 LGHNT, CDR2 FRNRAP. For the CDR3, the DNA is TGTGCTAGTGGTTTGGATACAATCATCGAAAAACTGTTTTTT. It is translated as CASGLDTIIEKLFF.

The chain couples TRBV7-2 to TRBJ1-1; tentative D call: TRBD1 (6 bases). With 4 bases removed from V and 3 bases from J, the gap between germline ends came to 15 bases. Germline CDR1 reads SGHTA; CDR2 reads FQGNSA. The CDR3 has 15 amino acids. The CDR3 bases are TGTGCCAGCAGCTCAACAGGGAGGGCGGACACTGAAGCTTTCTTT. Translation: CASSSTGRADTEAFF. The variable domain in full, completed from reference TRBV7-2 and TRBJ1-1, reads GAGVSQSPSNKVTEKGKDVELRCDPISGHTALYWYRQSLGQGLEFLIYFQGNSAPDKSGLPSDRFSAERTGGSVSTLTIQRTQQEDSAVYLCASSSTGRADTEAFFGQGTRLTVV.

This chain connects TRBV6-5 to TRBJ1-2; TRBD1 aligns across 8 bases. CDR1 and CDR2 (germline): MNHEY, SVGAGI. After removal of 2 bases from V and 5 bases from J, the junction contained 4 bases not matched to a gene. The CDR3 covers 14 residues. The CDR3, as DNA: TGTGCCAGCAGTTACACAGGGGGAGGGTATGGCTACACCTTC. It codes for CASSYTGGGYGYTF.

This clone has just one count. V usage is TRBV28 and J usage is TRBJ2-7, with 7 bases identical to TRBD1. The J segment lost 4 bases and the V segment lost 5 bases, leaving 5 bases of the junction unmatched. Looked up from germline, CDR1 is MDHEN and CDR2 is SYDVKM. This CDR3 contains 13 residues. The CDR3 loop reads CASSPPDRYEQYF. The CDR3 bases are TGTGCCAGCAGTCCCCCGGACAGGTACGAGCAGTACTTC.

The chain has TRBV5-1 and TRBJ1-3, with D perhaps TRBD1 (6 bases). Germline-derived CDR1 and CDR2 are SGHRS and YFSETQ. Between the trimmed V and J ends, which lost 5 bases and 1 base, there was a span of 10 bases. The CDR3 is 14 amino acids. The CDR3 coding sequence is TGCGCCAGCAGACCCGACAGGTCTGGAAACACCATATATTTT. As protein: CASRPDRSGNTIYF.

Here the CDR3 DNA reads TGTGCCAGCAGCACGTACACCGGGGAGCTGTTTTTT. Translated, it gives CASSTYTGELFF. The J gene is TRBJ2-2, the V gene TRBV7-2, with no clear D. Germline V CDR1 and CDR2: SGHTA, FQGNSA. The V end was cut by 5 bases, the J end by 3 bases, with 4 bases between. This CDR3 contains 12 residues.

The rearrangement joins TRBV19 to TRBJ1-5, with D maybe TRBD1 (5 bases). Germline assignment: CDR1 LNHDA and CDR2 SQIVND (reference sequence). Trimming cost V 6 bases and J 5 bases, with 17 bases left between them. The CDR3 is made up of 15 amino acids. This CDR3 reads CASRNRREFDQPQHF. The CDR3 nucleotides read TGTGCCAGTAGGAACCGCAGGGAGTTCGATCAGCCCCAGCATTTT.

The chain employs TRBV4-2 and TRBJ2-3, with TRBD2 as a possible D gene (5 bases). V was shortened by 0 bases and J by 0 bases, with 13 bases between the two germline ends. CDR1 is LGHNA, CDR2 YNFKEQ, per germline. The CDR3 runs 17 residues. The CDR3 region is CASSQEGPGSSTDTQYF. The CDR3 coding sequence is TGTGCCAGCAGCCAAGAAGGGCCGGGGTCTAGCACAGATACGCAGTATTTT.

For this clone: The same CDR3 can be traced to other DNA sequences in this sample. This chain uses TRBV18 with TRBJ1-5; D ambiguous. The CDR3 length is 14 residues. CDR1 and CDR2 from the germline V gene are KGHSH and LQKENI. Trimming cost V 2 bases and J 2 bases, with 7 bases left between them. The chain's CDR3 is CASSPSGGNQPQHF. CDR3 coding DNA: TGTGCCAGCTCACCATCAGGAGGCAATCAGCCCCAGCATTTT.

V usage is TRBV7-9 and J usage is TRBJ1-4; 7 bases line up with TRBD1. Trimming took 2 bases from V and 0 from J; bases not matched to a gene: 0. The CDR3 loop spans 15 amino acids. CDR1 is SEHNR and CDR2 is FQNEAQ in the germline V gene (reference sequence). CDR3: CASSLQGATNEKLFF. CDR3 nucleotides: TGTGCCAGCAGCTTACAGGGGGCAACTAATGAAAAACTGTTTTTT.

In this sample, this clone turned up a few times. The V call is TRBV11-2, the J call TRBJ2-1; 8 bases fit TRBD2. Unmatched junction bases numbered 4, after V lost 6 bases and J lost 6 bases. The CDR3 runs 13 residues. CDR1 and CDR2 from the germline V gene are SGHAT and FQNNGV. The CDR3 region has the DNA TGTGCCAGCAGACCGGGAGGGCTCAATGAGCAGTTCTTC. Translation: CASRPGGLNEQFF. Combining the CDR3 with reference TRBV11-2 and TRBJ2-1 gives the whole variable domain EAGVAQSPRYKIIEKRQSVAFWCNPISGHATLYWYQQILGQGPKLLIQFQNNGVVDDSQLPKDRFSAERLKGVDSTLKIQPAKLEDSAVYLCASRPGGLNEQFFGPGTRLTVL.

J is TRBJ2-7 and V is TRBV27; unclear D gene. This CDR3 contains 14 residues. V lost 5 bases and J 0 bases, leaving 11 bases between the germline ends. From germline, CDR1 is MNHEY and CDR2 SMNVEV (reference sequence). The CDR3 DNA follows: TGTGCCAGCAGTCCTCGGGTCAGCTCCTACGAGCAGTACTTC. Translating gives CASSPRVSSYEQYF.

The genes are TRBV5-8 and TRBJ2-5, with unresolved D. The CDR3 is 13 residues long. V was pared by 6 bases and J by 2 bases, with 11 bases between. Per the germline V gene, CDR1 is SGHTS and CDR2 is YDEGEE. CDR3 DNA sequence: TGTGCCAGCACTGGCTATTCTCAAGAGACCCAGTACTTC. This encodes CASTGYSQETQYF. Full variable domain (outside the CDR3, taken from reference TRBV5-8 and TRBJ2-5): EAGVTQSPTHLIKTRGQQATLRCSPISGHTSVYWYQQALGLGLQFLLWYDEGEERNRGNFPPRFSGRQFPNYSSELNVNALELEDSALYLCASTGYSQETQYFGPGTRLLVL.

This clone turned up a few times. The V call is TRBV19, the J call TRBJ1-6, with D uncertain. The germline gives CDR1 LNHDA, CDR2 SQIVND (reference sequence). V was clipped by 3 bases and J by 7 bases, with 10 bases between them. This CDR3 spans 14 amino acids. DNA for the CDR3: TGTGCCAGTAGTATGAAGAGGAGAAATTCACCCCTCCACTTT. Protein: CASSMKRRNSPLHF.

This clone occurred a few times. J is TRBJ2-6 and V is TRBV5-1; D not certain. Trimming pared 0 bases from V and 3 bases from J, leaving 4 bases between. The V gene's germline CDR1 is SGHRS and CDR2 YFSETQ. The CDR3 contains 14 residues. Here the CDR3 reads CASSLADGANVLTF. DNA for the CDR3: TGCGCCAGCAGCTTGGCTGATGGGGCCAACGTCCTGACTTTC.

The V and J genes are TRBV19 and TRBJ1-1, with D possibly TRBD1 on 6 matching bases. This CDR3 has 17 amino acids. Trimming shortened V by 2 bases and J by 6 bases, and 22 bases separated the two germline ends. The germline CDR1 and CDR2 sequences are LNHDA and SQIVND (reference sequence). DNA for the CDR3: TGTGCCAGTAGTATATTCGGGATAACAGGGACCGAGGCTGAAGCTTTCTTT. It codes for CASSIFGITGTEAEAFF.

The chain couples TRBV28 to TRBJ2-7, with 11 bases matching TRBD1. Per germline, CDR1 MDHEN and CDR2 SYDVKM. The CDR3 contains 14 residues. Trimming at V came to 5 bases and at J to 4 bases, leaving 4 bases not matched to a gene. The CDR3 sequence: CASSRDRGKYEQYF. The CDR3 region has the DNA TGTGCCAGCAGTAGGGACAGGGGGAAGTACGAGCAGTACTTC.

In DNA, the CDR3 is TGTGCCAGCAGCCCAGAGGACCGCACAGATACGCAGTATTTT. Translation gives CASSPEDRTDTQYF. This rearrangement joins TRBV7-9 to TRBJ2-3; unclear D gene. The germline gives CDR1 SEHNR, CDR2 FQNEAQ (reference sequence). This CDR3 contains 14 residues. V lost 5 bases and J 1 base, leaving 10 bases between the germline ends.

The chain has TRBV7-6 and TRBJ2-7; 10 bases fit TRBD2. Per the germline V gene, CDR1 is SGHVS and CDR2 is FNYEAQ. The CDR3 is made up of 19 amino acids. The V and J ends lost 5 bases and 1 base, in that order; junction bases with no gene match: 17. In DNA, the CDR3 is TGTGCCAGCAGCGAGACTTTGAAGCGGGGGGGCCAGAGGTCCTACGAGCAGTACTTC. Residues: CASSETLKRGGQRSYEQYF.